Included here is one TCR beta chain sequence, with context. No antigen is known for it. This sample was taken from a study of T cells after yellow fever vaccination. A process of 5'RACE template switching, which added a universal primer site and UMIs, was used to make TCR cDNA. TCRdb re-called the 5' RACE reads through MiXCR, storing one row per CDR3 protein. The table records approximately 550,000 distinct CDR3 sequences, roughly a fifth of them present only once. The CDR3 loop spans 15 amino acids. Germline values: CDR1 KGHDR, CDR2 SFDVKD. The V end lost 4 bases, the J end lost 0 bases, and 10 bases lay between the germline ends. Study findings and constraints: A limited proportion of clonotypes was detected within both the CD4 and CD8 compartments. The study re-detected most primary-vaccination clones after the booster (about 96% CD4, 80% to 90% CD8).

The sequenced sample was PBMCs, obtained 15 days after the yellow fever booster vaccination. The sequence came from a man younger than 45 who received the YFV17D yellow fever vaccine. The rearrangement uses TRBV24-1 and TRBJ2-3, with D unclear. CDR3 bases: TGTGCCACCAGTGACTTTATAGGTAGCACAGATACGCAGTATTTT. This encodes CATSDFIGSTDTQYF.